Shown below are 27 T cell receptor beta chains from a single sample sequenced in a study of PD-L1 blockade in urothelial cancer. Time point meaning: pretreatment peripheral blood. Assay used: immunoSEQ multiplex PCR; TCRdb lists only in-frame clones, some missing. Seen here are some 38,000 clones, about 82% observed once, and the top ten hold roughly 15%. The starting material was PBMCs, obtained around atezolizumab (anti-PD-L1) treatment. Receptors originate from an elderly man with urothelial cancer.

The chain couples TRBV7-6 to TRBJ1-2; a possible D gene is TRBD1 (5 bases). V dropped 5 bases and J dropped 6 bases, with 16 bases sitting between them. The CDR3 is made up of 14 amino acids. The germline V gene encodes CDR1 SGHVS and CDR2 FNYEAQ. The chain's CDR3 is CASSPLPGGDGYTF. The CDR3 DNA is TGTGCCAGCAGCCCCCTTCCCGGGGGGGATGGCTACACCTTC.

The chain has TRBV5-1 and TRBJ1-1, with 8 nucleotides matching TRBD1. V dropped 4 bases and J dropped 5; count of bases not matched to a gene: 10. The CDR3 consists of 15 residues. The germline CDR1 and CDR2 sequences are SGHRS and YFSETQ. CDR3 bases: TGCGCCAGCAGCCTGCGGGACAGGAGTATAACTGAAGCTTTCTTT. Translating it yields CASSLRDRSITEAFF. Variable domain in full (rest from reference TRBV5-1 and TRBJ1-1): KAGVTQTPRYLIKTRGQQVTLSCSPISGHRSVSWYQQTPGQGLQFLFEYFSETQRNKGNFPGRFSGRQFSNSRSEMNVSTLELGDSALYLCASSLRDRSITEAFFGQGTRLTVV.

The chain carries TRBV25-1 and TRBJ1-2, with 7 positions matching TRBD1. J was trimmed by 1 base and V by 4 bases; bases with no gene match: 9. Germline values: CDR1 MGHDK, CDR2 SYGVNS. The CDR3 runs 16 residues. The CDR3 region is CASSGTGTDYNYGYTF. The CDR3 region has the DNA TGTGCCAGCAGTGGTACCGGGACAGACTATAACTATGGCTACACCTTC.

V and J are TRBV4-3 and TRBJ2-5; 13 bases map to TRBD2. The DNA end is more similar to TRBJ2-7, so the J call may be wrong. CDR3 length: 16 amino acids. Germline V gene lookup returns CDR1 LGHNA and CDR2 YSLEER. The CDR3 sequence: CASSQELAGGPYEQYF. DNA of the CDR3: TGCGCCAGCAGCCAAGAACTAGCGGGAGGGCCCTACGAGCAGTACTTC.

The V gene is TRBV4-1, the J gene TRBJ1-5, with unresolved D. Trimming pared 4 bases from V and 3 bases from J, leaving 7 bases between. Germline V gives CDR1 MGHRA, CDR2 YSYEKL. The CDR3 has 13 residues. The CDR3 here is CASSPQYNQPQHF. Written as DNA, the CDR3 is TGCGCCAGCAGCCCACAGTACAATCAGCCCCAGCATTTT.

The rearrangement links TRBV29-1 to TRBJ2-5; D gene uncertain. The V gene's germline CDR1 is SQVTM and CDR2 ANQGSEA. The CDR3 is 14 residues long. Trimming removed 4 bases from V and 0 bases from J, with 12 bases in between. The CDR3 nucleotides read TGCAGCGTTGGGAAAGGAGCGTACCAAGAGACCCAGTACTTC. Translation gives CSVGKGAYQETQYF. Filled out from reference TRBV29-1 and TRBJ2-5, the complete variable domain reads SAVISQKPSRDICQRGTSLTIQCQVDSQVTMMFWYRQQPGQSLTLIATANQGSEATYESGFVIDKFPISRPNLTFSTLTVSNMSPEDSSIYLCSVGKGAYQETQYFGPGTRLLVL.

The chain carries TRBV7-8 and TRBJ1-1, with D uncertain. The CDR3 has 14 amino acids. The V end lost 1 base, the J end lost 1 base, and 7 bases lay between the germline ends. Germline V gives CDR1 SGHVS, CDR2 FQNEAQ. The CDR3 sequence is CASSLGRRNTEAFF. The CDR3 DNA reads as TGTGCCAGCAGCTTAGGTCGGAGGAACACTGAAGCTTTCTTT.

The chain has TRBV21-1 and TRBJ2-7; the D call of TRBD1 is as the table states it, not checked on the DNA. TRBV21-1 is flagged as a pseudogene. The CDR3 consists of 14 residues. The CDR3, as DNA: TGTGCCAGCAGCAAACAGGGGGCCACCTACGAGCAGTACTTC. Amino acids: CASSKQGATYEQYF.

The rearrangement uses TRBV6-1 and TRBJ2-5; TRBD1 matches 8 bases. The trim removed 5 bases at V and 5 bases at J, leaving 4 bases unmatched. Germline CDR1 reads MNHNS; CDR2 reads SASEGT. This CDR3 has 13 amino acids. CDR3 bases: TGTGCCAGCAGTCCCGGGACAGGCGAGACCCAGTACTTC. Translated: CASSPGTGETQYF.

Many counts were recorded for this clone. The genes are TRBV28 and TRBJ2-7; 10 nucleotides match TRBD1. The CDR3 sequence is 15 residues long. The ends lost 6 bases at V and 2 bases at J; junction bases unmatched: 7. Germline CDR1 MDHEN, CDR2 SYDVKM. Here the CDR3 reads CASRFQDRGAYEQYF. CDR3 nucleotide sequence: TGTGCCAGCAGGTTCCAGGACAGGGGGGCCTACGAGCAGTACTTC.

V usage is TRBV6-5 and J usage is TRBJ2-7; 9 bases are shared with TRBD1. Looked up from germline, CDR1 is MNHEY and CDR2 is SVGAGI. The CDR3 runs to 16 residues. With V trimmed by 2 bases and J by 7 bases, 12 bases remained unmatched. CDR3 nucleotides: TGTGCCAGCAGTTACGATGGGACAGGGCGGATTGGGGAGCAGTACTTC. This translates into CASSYDGTGRIGEQYF.

The rearrangement uses TRBV11-2 and TRBJ2-7, with D perhaps TRBD1 (5 bases). CDR1 and CDR2 (germline): SGHAT, FQNNGV. The CDR3 has 17 amino acids. V dropped 5 bases and J dropped 0 bases, with 20 bases sitting between them. CDR3 nucleotides: TGTGCCAGCAGCCAGACTTATGGCGCAGGGTTCTCCTACGAGCAGTACTTC. Translating gives CASSQTYGAGFSYEQYF.

The CDR3 protein is CASSRFDSANQPQHF. The DNA of the CDR3 is TGTGCCAGCAGTCGGTTCGACAGTGCTAATCAGCCCCAGCATTTT. The rearrangement uses TRBV5-6 and TRBJ1-5; a possible D gene is TRBD1 (5 bases). Germline CDR1 SGHDT, CDR2 YYEEEE. V was cut by 5 bases and J by 4 bases, with 16 bases left in between. The CDR3 contains 15 residues.

The chain is built from TRBV6-5 and TRBJ2-7; maybe TRBD1 (6 bases). CDR1 is MNHEY, CDR2 SVGAGI, per germline. CDR3 length equals 14 residues. V lost 5 bases and J lost 2, with 13 bases in between. The CDR3: CASSPQGRTYEQYF. CDR3 DNA sequence: TGTGCCAGCAGTCCACAGGGAAGGACCTACGAGCAGTACTTC.

This clone has only one observation. V is TRBV5-1 and J is TRBJ1-4; TRBD1 aligns across 7 bases. CDR1 SGHRS and CDR2 YFSETQ come from the germline V gene. The CDR3 sequence is 14 residues long. After removal of 0 bases from V and 8 bases from J, the junction contained 4 bases not matched to a gene. This CDR3 reads CASSLGTGGEKLFF. The DNA for the CDR3 is TGCGCCAGCAGCTTGGGGACAGGTGGCGAAAAACTGTTTTTT.

In this sample, this clone turned up a few times. The chain is built from TRBV5-5 and TRBJ2-3, with 9 bases identical to TRBD2. The germline V gene encodes CDR1 SGHKS and CDR2 YYEKEE (reference sequence). This CDR3 is 17 amino acids long. V gave up 1 base and J gave up 4 bases; unmatched junction bases: 10. The CDR3 DNA sequence: TGTGCCAGCAGCTTGACGGCTAGCGGGATTCAGGCAGATACGCAGTATTTT. Protein: CASSLTASGIQADTQYF.

The chain carries TRBV18 and TRBJ1-1, with 9 bases matching TRBD1. Unmatched junction bases numbered 13, after V lost 10 bases and J lost 1 base. This CDR3 region has 16 residues. The V gene's germline CDR1 is KGHSH and CDR2 LQKENI. The CDR3 DNA follows: TGTGCCACCCAAGGTGGACAGGGGAGTAGGAACACTGAAGCTTTCTTT. Residues: CATQGGQGSRNTEAFF.

The J gene is TRBJ2-5, the V gene TRBV9; 7 positions agree with TRBD1. Germline lookup yields CDR1 SGDLS and CDR2 YYNGEE. V lost 3 bases, J lost 9 bases, and 14 bases stayed unmatched. The CDR3 runs to 15 residues. The CDR3 DNA reads TGTGCCAGCAGCGGATCCGGGACAGCCACCACGGCCCAGTACTTC. It translates to CASSGSGTATTAQYF.

The chain employs TRBV7-2 and TRBJ1-4, with D tentatively TRBD1 (6 bases). Germline loops: CDR1 SGHTA, CDR2 FQGNSA. The CDR3 sequence is 14 residues long. V was cut by 5 bases and J by 8 bases, with 15 bases left in between. The CDR3 DNA reads TGTGCCAGCAGCCAAGGGGGGGATTTAGAAAAACTGTTTTTT. It translates to CASSQGGDLEKLFF.

In its sample, this clone was seen a few times. The chain uses TRBV6-9 and TRBJ1-4; D not resolved. Deletions cut 6 bases from V and 3 bases from J, with 11 bases between. CDR1 MNHGY and CDR2 SVAAGI come from the germline V gene. The CDR3 totals 14 residues. CDR3 amino acids: CASSPAVPNEKLFF. In DNA form, the CDR3 reads TGTGCCAGCAGCCCCGCAGTACCTAATGAAAAACTGTTTTTT.

The chain employs TRBV19 and TRBJ2-1, with 8 positions matching TRBD2. After removal of 6 bases from V and 6 bases from J, the junction contained 4 bases not matched to a gene. This CDR3 comprises 13 residues. Per the germline V gene, CDR1 is LNHDA and CDR2 is SQIVND (reference sequence). CDR3 in amino acids: CASRASGSNEQFF. CDR3 coding DNA: TGTGCCAGTAGGGCAAGCGGGAGCAATGAGCAGTTCTTC.

This clone came up once. This chain links TRBV5-1 with TRBJ2-7, with 8 bases that match TRBD1. CDR3 length: 17 amino acids. CDR1 and CDR2 (germline): SGHRS, YFSETQ. V dropped 0 bases and J dropped 0; count of bases not matched to a gene: 8. The CDR3: CASSLEPDRAGSYEQYF. The CDR3 DNA sequence: TGCGCCAGCAGCTTGGAGCCGGACAGGGCCGGCTCCTACGAGCAGTACTTC. Full variable domain (rest looked up from reference TRBV5-1 and TRBJ2-7): KAGVTQTPRYLIKTRGQQVTLSCSPISGHRSVSWYQQTPGQGLQFLFEYFSETQRNKGNFPGRFSGRQFSNSRSEMNVSTLELGDSALYLCASSLEPDRAGSYEQYFGPGTRLTVT.

This clone was recorded only once. This chain joins TRBV10-3 and TRBJ2-7; D gene ambiguous. Germline V gives CDR1 ENHRY, CDR2 SYGVKD. The CDR3 length is 18 residues. The germline V and J ends were trimmed by 0 bases and 4 bases, with 22 bases remaining between them. The DNA for the CDR3 is TGTGCCATCAGTGAGTCGAACCTCTTCCTTGATAACTGGTACGAGCAGTACTTC. This codes for CAISESNLFLDNWYEQYF.

V gene TRBV7-2 combines with J gene TRBJ1-4, with D tentatively TRBD1 (6 bases). The germline V and J ends were trimmed by 4 bases and 7 bases, with 16 bases remaining between them. Germline CDR1 and CDR2: SGHTA and FQGNSA. This CDR3 region has 15 residues. The CDR3 loop is CASSSPGGRIEKLFF. The DNA of the CDR3 is TGTGCCAGCAGCTCACCGGGGGGGCGCATTGAAAAACTGTTTTTT.

Comment on this clone: Within the sample, other DNA sequences also encode this same CDR3. The rearrangement joins TRBV18 to TRBJ1-2, with D possibly being TRBD1 (5 bases). Germline assignment: CDR1 KGHSH and CDR2 LQKENI. Trimming stripped 1 base from V and 0 bases from J, with 9 bases between. The CDR3 totals 15 residues. The CDR3 coding sequence is TGTGCCAGCTCACCACGGGGGGATTCTAACTATGGCTACACCTTC. Its translation: CASSPRGDSNYGYTF.

The genes are TRBV30 and TRBJ1-2; the match to TRBD1 covers 9 bases. This CDR3 is built from 13 residues. With 2 bases clipped from V and 4 bases from J, the junction kept 2 bases outside the gene matches. Germline V CDR1 and CDR2: GTSNPN, SVGIG (reference sequence). CDR3 in amino acids: CAWSPTGGYGYTF. The CDR3, as DNA: TGTGCCTGGAGTCCGACAGGGGGCTATGGCTACACCTTC.

J is TRBJ1-5 and V is TRBV7-8; possible D gene TRBD1, 5 bases. The CDR3 is 15 residues long. Germline values: CDR1 SGHVS, CDR2 FQNEAQ. Trimming shortened V by 0 bases and J by 5 bases, and 11 bases separated the two germline ends. The CDR3 sequence is CASSLAPGVDQPQHF. CDR3 bases: TGTGCCAGCAGCTTAGCTCCGGGGGTAGATCAGCCCCAGCATTTT.